A single sample gave rise to the 25 T cell receptor beta chains below, sequenced in a study of cytomegalovirus exposure and HLA in healthy donors. The study ran its PCR with 60 Vbeta and 13 Jbeta primers. TCRdb's copy holds only in-frame clones and misses some; the assay was immunoSEQ multiplex PCR. The sample lists about 190,000 clones, around 80% occurring once. The sequenced material came from PBMCs. These receptors all stem from a man aged 40-55 years in good health and CMV-seropositive.

This sequence joins TRBV5-1 and TRBJ2-2; D unresolved. CDR1 is SGHRS and CDR2 is YFSETQ in the germline V gene. Trimming pared 0 bases from V and 5 bases from J, leaving 8 bases between. CDR3 size: 14 residues. Here the CDR3 reads CASSLEPNTGELFF. The CDR3 DNA is TGCGCCAGCAGCTTGGAGCCAAATACCGGGGAGCTGTTTTTT.

The chain recombines TRBV7-2 with TRBJ2-1, with 9 bases matching TRBD1. Per germline, CDR1 SGHTA and CDR2 FQGNSA. With 0 bases clipped from V and 4 bases from J, the junction kept 4 bases outside the gene matches. CDR3 length equals 16 residues. CDR3 amino acids: CASSLATGGAYNEQFF. CDR3 nucleotide sequence: TGTGCCAGCAGCTTAGCGACAGGGGGGGCTTACAATGAGCAGTTCTTC.

The chain carries TRBV2 and TRBJ2-3, with 9 nucleotides matching TRBD1. Germline assignment: CDR1 SNHLY and CDR2 FYNNEI. CDR3 length: 14 amino acids. The J segment lost 1 base and the V segment lost 7 bases, leaving 3 bases of the junction unmatched. CDR3 residues: CASKDRGGTDTQYF. For the CDR3, the DNA is TGTGCCAGCAAGGACAGGGGTGGCACAGATACGCAGTATTTT.

This chain links TRBV5-1 with TRBJ1-4; D is unresolved. Trimming cost V 0 bases and J 2 bases, with 8 bases left between them. Germline V CDR1 and CDR2: SGHRS, YFSETQ. The CDR3 consists of 15 residues. CDR3 nucleotide sequence: TGCGCCAGCAGCTTGGCTGCGATGACTAATGAAAAACTGTTTTTT. It is translated as CASSLAAMTNEKLFF.

The chain joins TRBV28 to TRBJ1-1, with D possibly being TRBD1 (6 bases). Trimming shortened V by 5 bases and J by 8 bases, and 21 bases separated the two germline ends. The germline CDR1 and CDR2 sequences are MDHEN and SYDVKM. The CDR3 totals 15 residues. The CDR3 nucleotides read TGTGCCAGCAGTCCGGGCTCCGGGGGGGCCGGGGAAGCTTTCTTT. It yields the protein CASSPGSGGAGEAFF.

This clone appeared a single time. The chain couples TRBV7-6 to TRBJ2-5; 14 bases line up with TRBD2. Per germline, CDR1 SGHVS and CDR2 FNYEAQ. The junction had 7 bases not matched to a gene; V was cut back by 5 bases and J by 5 bases. CDR3 length: 16 amino acids. This chain's CDR3 is CASSPRLAGGPETQYF. CDR3 nucleotide sequence: TGTGCCAGCAGCCCCCGACTAGCGGGGGGGCCGGAGACCCAGTACTTC.

The rearrangement links TRBV18 to TRBJ2-5; 9 bases fit TRBD1. The germline V gene encodes CDR1 KGHSH and CDR2 LQKENI. J was trimmed by 3 bases and V by 3 bases; bases with no gene match: 8. CDR3 length: 16 residues. The CDR3 region is CASSPSIRDREETQYF. In nucleotides, the CDR3 is TGTGCCAGCTCACCTTCCATCCGGGACAGGGAAGAGACCCAGTACTTC.

The rearrangement links TRBV4-3 to TRBJ2-7; tentatively, D is TRBD2 (5 bases). This CDR3 is 16 amino acids long. V lost 4 bases and J 3 bases, leaving 19 bases between the germline ends. Germline-derived CDR1 and CDR2 are LGHNA and YSLEER. The CDR3 region is CASSPTTGIGSYEQYF. CDR3 nucleotide sequence: TGCGCCAGCAGCCCCACCACGGGGATAGGGAGCTACGAGCAGTACTTC.

This clone was seen a handful of times. The chain recombines TRBV7-9 with TRBJ1-1; possible D gene TRBD1, 6 bases. The CDR3 extends over 13 amino acids. Germline loops: CDR1 SEHNR, CDR2 FQNEAQ (reference sequence). The ends were cut back, 0 bases at V and 6 bases at J, with 8 bases in the middle. CDR3 residues: CASSLAWTAEAFF. In DNA form, the CDR3 reads TGTGCCAGCAGCTTAGCCTGGACAGCTGAAGCTTTCTTT.

Concerning this clone itself: Mismatch with germline at one junction end may stem from a read error. V is TRBV10-1 and J is TRBJ1-2, with 8 bases lining up with TRBD1. The CDR3 is 14 amino acids. In germline, CDR1 is WNHNN, CDR2 SYGVQD (reference sequence). The CDR3 DNA reads TGCGCCAGCAGTGAGTGGACAGGGAACTATGGCTACGCCTTC. Translating it yields CASSEWTGNYGYAF.

The chain has TRBV9 and TRBJ2-3, with a weak D call TRBD2 (5 bases). This CDR3 has 15 amino acids. Between the trimmed V and J ends, which lost 6 bases and 2 bases, there was a span of 16 bases. Germline CDR1 SGDLS, CDR2 YYNGEE. The CDR3 DNA reads TGTGCCAGCAACCCCCATAGCGCCTCCACAGATACGCAGTATTTT. This encodes CASNPHSASTDTQYF.

The chain combines TRBV18 with TRBJ1-1; D ambiguous. Germline V gives CDR1 KGHSH, CDR2 LQKENI. This CDR3 is built from 13 residues. The ends were cut back, 3 bases at V and 4 bases at J, with 9 bases in the middle. The CDR3 region has the DNA TGTGCCAGCTCACCCCTCACGGGCACTGAAGCTTTCTTT. Protein sequence: CASSPLTGTEAFF.

This clone was counted between two and nine times. The chain recombines TRBV9 with TRBJ1-2, with TRBD1 matching 8 bases. This CDR3 is built from 14 residues. J was trimmed by 4 bases and V by 3 bases; bases with no gene match: 5. Germline CDR1 reads SGDLS; CDR2 reads YYNGEE. The CDR3 bases are TGTGCCAGCAGCGCAGACAGGGGAGGCTATGGCTACACCTTC. It encodes CASSADRGGYGYTF.

This chain connects TRBV2 to TRBJ1-5; 7 nucleotides align to TRBD1. CDR1 is SNHLY, CDR2 FYNNEI, per germline. The CDR3 has 15 amino acids. J gave up 6 bases and V 6 bases, and 11 bases lay outside the gene matches. CDR3 sequence: CASSEDRRTSQPQHF. DNA of the CDR3: TGTGCCAGCAGCGAGGACAGGCGAACGAGTCAGCCCCAGCATTTT.

The gene calls are TRBV6-1 and TRBJ1-1, with a weak D call TRBD1 (5 bases). Per germline, CDR1 MNHNS and CDR2 SASEGT. This CDR3 is 15 amino acids long. Trimming shortened V by 3 bases and J by 4 bases, and 15 bases separated the two germline ends. The CDR3 nucleotides read TGTGCCAGCAGTGAGGGATGGTTAAGGGGCACTGAAGCTTTCTTT. The encoded protein is CASSEGWLRGTEAFF.

The chain is built from TRBV5-4 and TRBJ2-1; 8 bases agree with TRBD1. V shed 2 bases and J 0 bases; nucleotides not matched to a gene: 1. The CDR3 runs 15 residues. Per germline, CDR1 SGHNT and CDR2 YYREEE (reference sequence). The CDR3 DNA is TGTGCCAGCAGCTTCGGGACAGGCTCCTACAATGAGCAGTTCTTC. Translating it yields CASSFGTGSYNEQFF.

This clone was detected only a few times. The chain uses TRBV6-1 and TRBJ2-7; a possible D gene is TRBD2 (7 bases). Trimming pared 4 bases from V and 4 bases from J, leaving 14 bases between. Germline V gives CDR1 MNHNS, CDR2 SASEGT. The CDR3 contains 14 residues. CDR3 protein: CASSAGGAAYEQYF. As DNA, the CDR3 is TGTGCCAGCAGTGCGGGGGGCGCGGCTTACGAGCAGTACTTC.

The V call is TRBV10-1, the J call TRBJ1-1, with 9 bases identical to TRBD1. Trimming removed 3 bases from V and 0 bases from J; junction bases left unmatched: 2. Germline V gives CDR1 WNHNN, CDR2 SYGVQD (reference sequence). CDR3 length equals 15 residues. This chain's CDR3 is CASSENRGLNTEAFF. In nucleotides, the CDR3 is TGCGCCAGCAGTGAAAACAGGGGGCTGAACACTGAAGCTTTCTTT.

In this sample, this clone turned up a few times. CDR3 DNA sequence: TGCGCCAGCAGCCAAGAAGAACTAGCCGGGGAGCTGTTTTTT. This gives the protein CASSQEELAGELFF. The rearrangement links TRBV4-3 to TRBJ2-2; D perhaps matches TRBD2 (5 bases). V was pared by 0 bases and J by 6 bases, with 8 bases between. The CDR3 totals 14 residues. Germline CDR1 is LGHNA and CDR2 is YSLEER.

The V call is TRBV27, the J call TRBJ1-1; 9 nucleotides agree with TRBD1. J gave up 11 bases and V 3 bases, and 10 bases lay outside the gene matches. The CDR3 spans 14 residues. The germline CDR1 and CDR2 sequences are MNHEY and SMNVEV (reference sequence). The CDR3: CASSFSLQGAGAFF. In nucleotides, the CDR3 is TGTGCCAGCAGTTTTTCCTTACAGGGGGCAGGGGCTTTCTTT.

The chain links TRBV29-1 to TRBJ1-2, with 7 bases identical to TRBD1. V was pared by 2 bases and J by 4 bases, with 10 bases of the junction left unmatched. Germline lookup yields CDR1 SQVTM and CDR2 ANQGSEA. This CDR3 region has 15 residues. CDR3 DNA: TGCAGCGTTGAAACAGGGGTCCTCCCGATCTATGGCTACACCTTC. Its protein product is CSVETGVLPIYGYTF.

V gene TRBV7-2 combines with J gene TRBJ2-5, with D possibly matching TRBD2 (6 bases). Germline values: CDR1 SGHTA, CDR2 FQGNSA. V lost 4 bases, J lost 1 base, and 10 bases lay in between. The CDR3 is made up of 14 amino acids. The CDR3 is CASSSGTFQETQYF. The CDR3 nucleotides are TGTGCCAGCAGCTCCGGGACTTTCCAAGAGACCCAGTACTTC. The full variable domain, completed using reference TRBV7-2 and TRBJ2-5, is GAGVSQSPSNKVTEKGKDVELRCDPISGHTALYWYRQSLGQGLEFLIYFQGNSAPDKSGLPSDRFSAERTGGSVSTLTIQRTQQEDSAVYLCASSSGTFQETQYFGPGTRLLVL.

The rearrangement links TRBV30 to TRBJ1-5, with D unresolved. The CDR3 is 14 residues long. Germline loops: CDR1 GTSNPN, CDR2 SVGIG (reference sequence). V gave up 2 bases and J gave up 0 bases, with 8 bases separating them. CDR3 bases: TGTGCCTGGAGTTCCGGGGTTAGCAATCAGCCCCAGCATTTT. This gives the protein CAWSSGVSNQPQHF.

V and J are TRBV5-6 and TRBJ2-2; D ambiguous. Trimming took 0 bases from V and 1 from J, leaving 7 bases between them. The CDR3 is 15 residues long. Germline CDR1 and CDR2: SGHDT and YYEEEE. CDR3 nucleotides: TGTGCCAGCAGCTTGGATCCCCTGAACACCGGGGAGCTGTTTTTT. Amino acid sequence: CASSLDPLNTGELFF.

This sequence joins TRBV7-9 and TRBJ1-1; maybe TRBD1 (6 bases). Trimming stripped 7 bases from V and 1 base from J, with 10 bases between. Germline V gives CDR1 SEHNR, CDR2 FQNEAQ (reference sequence). The CDR3 has 13 residues. This CDR3 is CASTGTPNTEAFF. For the CDR3, the DNA is TGTGCCAGCACCGGGACACCGAACACTGAAGCTTTCTTT.